This T cell receptor (beta chain) stems from a study of T-cell memory formation after mild COVID-19. The wider study: TCR clusters largely stayed donor specific. Notes on the study in general: Clones that contracted clustered mainly in CM and EM if CD4+ and in EMRA if CD8+.

5'RACE primed from the constant segment yielded TCR alpha and TCR beta cDNA libraries bearing sample barcodes and UMIs. TCRdb re-analysed the 5' RACE reads in MiXCR, keeping a single row per CDR3 protein. The sample contains just over 400,000 distinct CDR3 sequences, more than 20% of which appear only once. The ends were cut back, 0 bases at V and 6 bases at J, with 12 bases in the middle. Germline loops: CDR1 LGHNA, CDR2 YNFKEQ. This CDR3 has 14 amino acids. Comment on this clonotype: What it recognizes is unknown.

Sequenced input: PBMCs or a T cell subset sorted from them (not recorded which). The chain has TRBV4-2 and TRBJ2-7; D remains ambiguous. The receptor was isolated from an adult woman who had mild COVID-19 (a few samples of this study predate the infection). Cell type and time point are not known. DNA for the CDR3: TGTGCCAGCAGCCAAGACGGAAGTTACTCCGAGCAGTACTTC. It yields the protein CASSQDGSYSEQYF.